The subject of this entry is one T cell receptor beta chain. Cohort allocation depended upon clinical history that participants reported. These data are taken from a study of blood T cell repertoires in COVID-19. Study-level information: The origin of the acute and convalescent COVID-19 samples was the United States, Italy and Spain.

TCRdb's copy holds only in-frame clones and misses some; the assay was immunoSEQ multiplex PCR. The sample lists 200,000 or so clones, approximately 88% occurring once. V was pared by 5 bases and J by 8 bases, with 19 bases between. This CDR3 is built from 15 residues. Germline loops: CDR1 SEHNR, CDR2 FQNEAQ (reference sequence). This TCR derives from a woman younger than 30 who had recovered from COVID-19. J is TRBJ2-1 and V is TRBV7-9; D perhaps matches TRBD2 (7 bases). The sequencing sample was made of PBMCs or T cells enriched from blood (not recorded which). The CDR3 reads CASSPWGGRDDEQFF. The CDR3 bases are TGTGCCAGCAGCCCATGGGGGGGGCGCGACGATGAGCAGTTCTTC.